The 15 T cell receptor beta chains in this list originate from one sample, sequenced in a study of CD8 T cells in ankylosing spondylitis. Using its own MiXCR run on the 5' RACE reads, TCRdb lists one record per CDR3 protein. The table records 150,000 to 200,000 distinct CDR3 sequences, roughly 13% of them present only once. Specimen: blood, either unsorted or a sorted T cell fraction (not recorded which). These receptor sequences come from a female donor with ankylosing spondylitis or in good health (not recorded which).

Remarks on this clonotype: Relative to the germline gene, one junction end is altered; a read error may explain this. The genes are TRBV20-1 and TRBJ1-2; D ambiguous. CDR1 and CDR2 (germline): DFQATT, SNEGSKA (reference sequence). CDR3 size: 16 residues. CDR3: CCAHRLLDGYNYGYTF. CDR3 nucleotides: TGCTGTGCGCACAGATTATTGGACGGATACAACTATGGCTACACCTTC.

This clonotype occurred many times. The chain recombines TRBV7-2 with TRBJ2-2; D ambiguous. The length of the CDR3 is 16 residues. The V end was cut by 0 bases, the J end by 6 bases, with 14 bases between. Germline CDR1 reads SGHTA; CDR2 reads FQGNSA. In nucleotides, the CDR3 is TGTGCCAGCAGCTTAGCGGGAACGTCCCCACCCGGGGAGCTGTTTTTT. Translated: CASSLAGTSPPGELFF.

The J gene is TRBJ2-3, the V gene TRBV15, with 7 bases matching TRBD2. CDR1 LNHNV and CDR2 YYDKDF come from the germline V gene (reference sequence). The CDR3 length is 18 residues. With 0 bases clipped from V and 0 bases from J, the junction kept 9 bases outside the gene matches. The DNA of the CDR3 is TGTGCCACCAGCAGAGATCCTAGCGGAGCGGGTAGCACAGATACGCAGTATTTT. It yields the protein CATSRDPSGAGSTDTQYF.

The rearrangement links TRBV28 to TRBJ2-7, with 9 bases fitting TRBD1. The CDR3 extends over 15 amino acids. Germline V gene data show CDR1 as MDHEN and CDR2 as SYDVKM. V was clipped by 7 bases and J by 8 bases; unmatched bases: 15. The CDR3 nucleotides read TGTGCCAGCACCCCTCGGGGACAGGGCTCCTATAAGCAGTACTTC. It codes for CASTPRGQGSYKQYF.

The table lists this clonotype with many counts. The chain links TRBV2 to TRBJ1-5; TRBD1 matches 9 bases. The CDR3 sequence is 13 residues long. CDR1 is SNHLY and CDR2 is FYNNEI in the germline V gene. Germline trimming cut 6 bases from V and 8 bases from J; bases unmatched to any gene: 5. The DNA for the CDR3 is TGTGCCAGCAGAGGGGGACAGGGAAAGCCCCAGCATTTT. Amino acid sequence: CASRGGQGKPQHF.

The table lists this clonotype with many counts. V and J are TRBV28 and TRBJ2-7; the match to TRBD1 covers 10 bases. The junction had 8 bases not matched to a gene; V was cut back by 7 bases and J by 2 bases. The CDR3 totals 15 residues. Looked up from germline, CDR1 is MDHEN and CDR2 is SYDVKM. The CDR3 reads CASTLGQGMTYEQYF. CDR3 bases: TGTGCCAGCACCCTGGGACAGGGGATGACCTACGAGCAGTACTTC.

This chain uses TRBV7-9 with TRBJ1-2; TRBD1 matches at 7 bases. The CDR3 has 14 residues. The germline V gene has CDR1 SEHNR and CDR2 FQNEAQ (reference sequence). V lost 4 bases to trimming and J lost 0 bases; unmatched junction nucleotides: 2. DNA of the CDR3: TGTGCCAGCAGCTCACAGGGGACTAACTATGGCTACACCTTC. Protein product: CASSSQGTNYGYTF. The entire variable domain, with the rest obtained from reference TRBV7-9 and TRBJ1-2, is as follows: DTGVSQNPRHKITKRGQNVTFRCDPISEHNRLYWYRQTLGQGPEFLTYFQNEAQLEKSRLLSDRFSAERPKGSFSTLEIQRTEQGDSAMYLCASSSQGTNYGYTFGSGTRLTVV.

This clonotype was seen at least ten times. This rearrangement joins TRBV5-6 to TRBJ2-6, with no clear D. This CDR3 region has 14 residues. V gave up 2 bases and J gave up 0 bases, with 3 bases separating them. Germline assignment: CDR1 SGHDT and CDR2 YYEEEE. The CDR3 reads CASSFSSGANVLTF. The CDR3 nucleotides read TGTGCCAGCAGCTTCAGCTCTGGGGCCAACGTCCTGACTTTC.

Ten or more counts support this clonotype. CDR3 DNA: TGTGCCAGCAGCTCGGACAGGGGTGAAAAACTGTTTTTT. This encodes CASSSDRGEKLFF. The J gene is TRBJ1-4, the V gene TRBV7-2; TRBD1 matches 9 bases. The CDR3 runs 13 residues. V shed 4 bases and J 7 bases; nucleotides not matched to a gene: 1. CDR1 is SGHTA and CDR2 is FQGNSA in the germline V gene. Drawing the rest from reference TRBV7-2 and TRBJ1-4, the complete variable domain is GAGVSQSPSNKVTEKGKDVELRCDPISGHTALYWYRQSLGQGLEFLIYFQGNSAPDKSGLPSDRFSAERTGGSVSTLTIQRTQQEDSAVYLCASSSDRGEKLFFGSGTQLSVL.

This clonotype showed up many times. J is TRBJ2-5 and V is TRBV20-1, with TRBD2 matching 7 bases. CDR3 size: 14 residues. V shed 3 bases, J shed 0 bases, and the junction held 4 bases outside the gene matches. Germline V gene lookup returns CDR1 DFQATT and CDR2 SNEGSKA (reference sequence). The DNA of the CDR3 is TGCAGTGCTAGGATCGGGGGGAACCAAGAGACCCAGTACTTC. Its translation: CSARIGGNQETQYF.

V usage is TRBV4-1 and J usage is TRBJ1-2; perhaps TRBD1 as D (5 bases). With 3 bases removed from V and 7 bases from J, the gap between germline ends came to 15 bases. The CDR3 contains 14 residues. Germline V gene data show CDR1 as MGHRA and CDR2 as YSYEKL. CDR3 protein: CASSQVEGTAGYTF. DNA of the CDR3: TGCGCCAGCAGCCAGGTCGAGGGGACGGCTGGCTACACCTTC.

In this sample, this clonotype turned up once. With a much larger clone just one base away, this may be a read error. The gene calls are TRBV28 and TRBJ1-2; D gene unclear. The ends were cut back, 7 bases at V and 4 bases at J, with 16 bases in the middle. Germline CDR1 is MDHEN and CDR2 is SYDVKM. This CDR3 is 14 amino acids long. For the CDR3, the DNA is TGTGCCAGCACAGCTGTGGGGTACAGCTATGGCTACACCTTC. Amino acids: CASTAVGYSYGYTF.

This clonotype has ten or more counts. This sequence joins TRBV4-3 and TRBJ2-7; 11 positions match TRBD2. Germline V gene sequence: CDR1 LGHNA, CDR2 YSLEER. J gave up 6 bases and V 1 base, and 5 bases lay outside the gene matches. The CDR3 runs 15 residues. For the CDR3, the DNA is TGCGCCAGCAGCCAAGGGATAGCGGGAGGGCGCGAGCAGTACTTC. As protein: CASSQGIAGGREQYF.

This clonotype was recorded many times. This chain connects TRBV12-3 or TRBV12-4 to TRBJ2-1, with 7 bases identical to TRBD2. Trimming took 5 bases from V and 7 from J; bases not matched to a gene: 8. CDR3 length: 14 residues. CDR3 region: CASSSNLAVNEQFF. The CDR3 DNA sequence: TGTGCCAGCAGTAGTAATCTAGCGGTGAATGAGCAGTTCTTC.

V usage is TRBV7-8 and J usage is TRBJ2-2, with unresolved D. The germline CDR1 and CDR2 sequences are SGHVS and FQNEAQ. This CDR3 has 15 amino acids. V gave up 5 bases and J gave up 0 bases, with 10 bases separating them. CDR3 coding DNA: TGTGCCAGCAGCCAGGCCGGCGCGAACACCGGGGAGCTGTTTTTT. Protein: CASSQAGANTGELFF.